The rows below give T cell receptor beta chains drawn from one sample of a study of CD8 T cells in ankylosing spondylitis. TCRdb re-called the 5' RACE reads through MiXCR, storing one row per CDR3 protein. The table lists roughly 180,000 distinct CDR3 sequences, roughly 13% of them singletons. Specimen: blood, either unsorted or a sorted T cell fraction (not recorded which). The receptors originated from a female donor with ankylosing spondylitis or in good health (not recorded which). Both conserved end residues are part of each CDR3.

V gene: TRBV7-2; CDR3 length: 17; CDR3 protein: CASSLVAGSLSGNTIYF
V gene: TRBV6-6; CDR3 length: 13; CDR3 protein: CASSYSLSQPQHF
V gene: TRBV15; CDR3 length: 15; CDR3 protein: CATSSRELGREKLFF
V gene: TRBV5-1; CDR3 length: 13; CDR3 protein: CASSLQGNYGYTF
V gene: TRBV29-1; CDR3 length: 11; CDR3 protein: CSVPEHYGYTF
V gene: TRBV6-2/TRBV6-3; CDR3 length: 16; CDR3 protein: CASSYSMESPGYEQFF
V gene: TRBV5-1; CDR3 length: 15; CDR3 protein: CASSLKGDHNSPLHF
V gene: TRBV7-7; CDR3 length: 15; CDR3 protein: CASSLKGAPYNEQFF
V gene: TRBV4-3; CDR3 length: 16; CDR3 protein: CASSQDGLEVYNEQFF
V gene: TRBV4-3; CDR3 length: 15; CDR3 protein: CASSQDRRSNQPQHF
V gene: TRBV20-1; CDR3 length: 16; CDR3 protein: CSASPTSTSWGDEQFF
V gene: TRBV19; CDR3 length: 13; CDR3 protein: CTSSIGSGDGYTF
V gene: TRBV5-1; CDR3 length: 15; CDR3 protein: CASSGGLAGVDEQFF
V gene: TRBV7-3; CDR3 length: 13; CDR3 protein: CASSLFAGETQYF
V gene: TRBV12-3/TRBV12-4; CDR3 length: 14; CDR3 protein: CASSFDRGTDTQYF
V gene: TRBV7-2; CDR3 length: 13; CDR3 protein: CASSLREGPKQYF
V gene: TRBV7-2; CDR3 length: 15; CDR3 protein: CASSGHTQSTDTQYF
V gene: TRBV10-2; CDR3 length: 18; CDR3 protein: CASRAGTGGSSSGNTIYF
V gene: TRBV20-1; CDR3 length: 11; CDR3 protein: CSARQLYEQYF
V gene: TRBV5-1; CDR3 length: 15; CDR3 protein: CASSLDGVGNYGYTF
V gene: TRBV3-1; CDR3 length: 16; CDR3 protein: CASRRRAGGWNTEAFF
V gene: TRBV7-8; CDR3 length: 17; CDR3 protein: CASSLEARGGSYNEQFF
V gene: TRBV5-1; CDR3 length: 15; CDR3 protein: CASSPLRGMNTEAFF
V gene: TRBV6-1; CDR3 length: 15; CDR3 protein: CASSWGALPSYEQYF
V gene: TRBV4-3; CDR3 length: 15; CDR3 protein: CASSQVAGGGGELFF
V gene: TRBV9; CDR3 length: 15; CDR3 protein: CASSVERGGTDTQYF
V gene: TRBV14; CDR3 length: 17; CDR3 protein: CASSQSSGFRYSYEQYF
V gene: TRBV5-1; CDR3 length: 14; CDR3 protein: CASLTGTGGEEAFF
V gene: TRBV29-1; CDR3 length: 13; CDR3 protein: CSVDTSGRETQYF
V gene: TRBV7-2; CDR3 length: 15; CDR3 protein: CASSLNAMGSYEQYF
V gene: TRBV5-1; CDR3 length: 15; CDR3 protein: CASSGGTVPGVPLHF
V gene: TRBV18; CDR3 length: 19; CDR3 protein: CASSLRTGTGVTGANVLTF
V gene: TRBV29-1; CDR3 length: 13; CDR3 protein: CSVDSGSTGELFF
V gene: TRBV5-1; CDR3 length: 13; CDR3 protein: CASSGSGGEKLFF
V gene: TRBV10-3; CDR3 length: 13; CDR3 protein: CTISESRDQPQHF
V gene: TRBV5-1; CDR3 length: 14; CDR3 protein: CASRGTDSNYGYTF
V gene: TRBV20-1; CDR3 length: 13; CDR3 protein: CSASSQINEKLFF
V gene: TRBV20-1; CDR3 length: 13; CDR3 protein: CSVNGDRSYEQYF
V gene: TRBV20-1; CDR3 length: 15; CDR3 protein: CSANHEEWVTDTQYF
V gene: TRBV3-1; CDR3 length: 14; CDR3 protein: CASSPRTGRETQYF
V gene: TRBV30; CDR3 length: 12; CDR3 protein: CAWSVQFGELFF
V gene: TRBV7-2; CDR3 length: 15; CDR3 protein: CASTLSGRSYNEQFF
V gene: TRBV29-1; CDR3 length: 18; CDR3 protein: CSVEDILAGPSSYNEQFF
V gene: TRBV18; CDR3 length: 16; CDR3 protein: CASSPSEGAANQPQRF
V gene: TRBV5-1; CDR3 length: 15; CDR3 protein: CASSLLAASQETQYF
V gene: TRBV7-2; CDR3 length: 13; CDR3 protein: CASKPAGKTEAFF
V gene: TRBV15; CDR3 length: 16; CDR3 protein: CATSRDQTGANGELFF
V gene: TRBV5-1; CDR3 length: 13; CDR3 protein: CASSATGVAEAFF
V gene: TRBV9; CDR3 length: 14; CDR3 protein: CASSVVTGTYGYTF
V gene: TRBV10-3; CDR3 length: 14; CDR3 protein: CAIRDSTNMVEQYF